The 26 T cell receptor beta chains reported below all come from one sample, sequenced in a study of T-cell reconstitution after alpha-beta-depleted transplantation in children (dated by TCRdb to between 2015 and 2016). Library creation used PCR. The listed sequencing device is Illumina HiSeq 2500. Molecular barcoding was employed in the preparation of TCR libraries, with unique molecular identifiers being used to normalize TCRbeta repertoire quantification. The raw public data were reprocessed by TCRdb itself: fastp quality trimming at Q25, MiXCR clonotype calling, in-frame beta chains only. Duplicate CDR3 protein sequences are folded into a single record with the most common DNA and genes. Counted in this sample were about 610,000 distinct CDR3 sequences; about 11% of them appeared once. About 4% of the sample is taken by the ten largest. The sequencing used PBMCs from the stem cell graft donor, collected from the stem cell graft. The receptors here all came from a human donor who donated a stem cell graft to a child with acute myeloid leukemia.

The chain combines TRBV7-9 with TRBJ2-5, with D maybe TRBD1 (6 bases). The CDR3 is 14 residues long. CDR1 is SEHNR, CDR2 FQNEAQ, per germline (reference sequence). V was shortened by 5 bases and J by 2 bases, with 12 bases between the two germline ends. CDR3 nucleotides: TGTGCCAGCAGCAGTGACAGGTTTCAAGAGACCCAGTACTTC. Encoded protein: CASSSDRFQETQYF.

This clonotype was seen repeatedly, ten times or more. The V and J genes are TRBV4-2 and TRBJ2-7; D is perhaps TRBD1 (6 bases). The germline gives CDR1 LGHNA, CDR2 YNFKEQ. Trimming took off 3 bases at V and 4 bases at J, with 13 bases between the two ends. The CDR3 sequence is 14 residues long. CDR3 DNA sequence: TGTGCCAGCAGCCAGGGCAGGGGTCAATACGAGCAGTACTTC. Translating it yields CASSQGRGQYEQYF.

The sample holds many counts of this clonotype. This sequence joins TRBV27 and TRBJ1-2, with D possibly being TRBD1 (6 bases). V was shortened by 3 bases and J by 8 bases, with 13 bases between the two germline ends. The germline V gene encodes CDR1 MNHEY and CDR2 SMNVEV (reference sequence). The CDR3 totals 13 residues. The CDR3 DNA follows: TGTGCCAGCAGTTTGGGGGGCGCGGCAGGCTACACCTTC. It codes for CASSLGGAAGYTF.

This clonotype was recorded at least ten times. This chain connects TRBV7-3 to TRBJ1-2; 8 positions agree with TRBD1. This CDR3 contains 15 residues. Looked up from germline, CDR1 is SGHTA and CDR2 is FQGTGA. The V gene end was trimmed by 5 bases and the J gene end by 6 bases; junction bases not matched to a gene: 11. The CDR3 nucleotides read TGTGCCAGCAGCCCCAGGACAGGGTATAGGGATGGCTACACCTTC. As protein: CASSPRTGYRDGYTF.

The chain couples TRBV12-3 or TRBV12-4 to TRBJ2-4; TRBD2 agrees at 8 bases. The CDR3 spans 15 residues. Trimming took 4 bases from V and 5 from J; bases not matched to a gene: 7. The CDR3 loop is CASSSSGTRQNIQYF. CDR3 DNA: TGTGCCAGCAGTTCGTCGGGGACTAGACAAAACATTCAGTACTTC.

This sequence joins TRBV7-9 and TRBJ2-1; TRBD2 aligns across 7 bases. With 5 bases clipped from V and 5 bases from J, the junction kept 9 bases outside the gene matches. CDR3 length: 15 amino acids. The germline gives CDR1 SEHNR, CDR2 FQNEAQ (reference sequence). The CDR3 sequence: CASSPSLAEDNEQFF. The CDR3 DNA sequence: TGTGCCAGCAGCCCCTCCCTAGCGGAAGACAATGAGCAGTTCTTC.

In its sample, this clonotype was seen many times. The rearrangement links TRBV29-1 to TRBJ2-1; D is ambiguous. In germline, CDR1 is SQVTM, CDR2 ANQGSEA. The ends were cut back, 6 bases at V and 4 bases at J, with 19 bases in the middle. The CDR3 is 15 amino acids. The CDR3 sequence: CSVRPGRGPYNEQFF. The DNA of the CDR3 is TGCAGCGTCCGCCCTGGGCGCGGACCATACAATGAGCAGTTCTTC.

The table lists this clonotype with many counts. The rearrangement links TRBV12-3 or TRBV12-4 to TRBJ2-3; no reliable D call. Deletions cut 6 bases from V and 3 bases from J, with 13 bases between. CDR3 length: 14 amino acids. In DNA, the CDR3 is TGTGCCAGCAGGAACAATTGGGGTACAGATACGCAGTATTTT. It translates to CASRNNWGTDTQYF.

Written as DNA, the CDR3 is TGTGCCAGCAGACGTACCGCTAGCGGGAGGTACACAGATACGCAGTATTTT. Translated: CASRRTASGRYTDTQYF. The chain links TRBV12-3 or TRBV12-4 to TRBJ2-3; TRBD2 aligns across 11 bases. V lost 6 bases, J lost 2 bases, and 10 bases stayed unmatched. The CDR3 contains 17 residues.

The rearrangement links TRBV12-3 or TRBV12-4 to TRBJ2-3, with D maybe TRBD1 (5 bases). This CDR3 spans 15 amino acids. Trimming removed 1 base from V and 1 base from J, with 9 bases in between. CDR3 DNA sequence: TGTGCCAGCAGTTTAGGCTTAGGGGGCACAGATACGCAGTATTTT. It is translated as CASSLGLGGTDTQYF.

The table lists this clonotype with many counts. CDR3 sequence reads: CASSTGQNTGELFF. As DNA, the CDR3 is TGTGCCAGCAGCACGGGCCAGAACACCGGGGAGCTGTTTTTT. The chain carries TRBV9 and TRBJ2-2; no clear D gene. Germline V gives CDR1 SGDLS, CDR2 YYNGEE. V was shortened by 4 bases and J by 1 base, with 8 bases between the two germline ends. The CDR3 runs 14 residues.

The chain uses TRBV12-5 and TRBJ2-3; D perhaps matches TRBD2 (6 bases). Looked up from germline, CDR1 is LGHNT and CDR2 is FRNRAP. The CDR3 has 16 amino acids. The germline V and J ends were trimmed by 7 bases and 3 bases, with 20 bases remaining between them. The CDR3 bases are TGTGCTAGTGCTTACGAACTCGGGAGTGGGACAGATACGCAGTATTTT. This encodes CASAYELGSGTDTQYF.

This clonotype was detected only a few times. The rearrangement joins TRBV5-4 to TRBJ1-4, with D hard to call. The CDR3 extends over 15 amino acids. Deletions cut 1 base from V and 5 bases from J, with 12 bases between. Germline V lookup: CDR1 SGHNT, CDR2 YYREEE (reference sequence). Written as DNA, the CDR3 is TGTGCCAGCAGCTTGTCTGGCAGAGAAAATGAAAAACTGTTTTTT. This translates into CASSLSGRENEKLFF.

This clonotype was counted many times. In DNA, the CDR3 is TGTGCCATCAAAGGGGCGGGAGTTCGAGATACGCAGTATTTT. It is translated as CAIKGAGVRDTQYF. J is TRBJ2-3 and V is TRBV10-3; 7 bases align to TRBD2. CDR1 is ENHRY and CDR2 is SYGVKD in the germline V gene. Losses at the gene ends were 7 bases for V and 5 bases for J; bases not matched to a gene: 9. The CDR3 has 14 amino acids.

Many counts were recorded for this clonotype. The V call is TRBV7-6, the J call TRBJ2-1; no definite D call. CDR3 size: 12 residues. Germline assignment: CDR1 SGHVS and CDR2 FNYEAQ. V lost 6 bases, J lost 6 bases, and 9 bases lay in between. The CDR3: CASSSALNEQFF. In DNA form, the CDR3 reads TGTGCCAGCAGTTCAGCCCTCAATGAGCAGTTCTTC.

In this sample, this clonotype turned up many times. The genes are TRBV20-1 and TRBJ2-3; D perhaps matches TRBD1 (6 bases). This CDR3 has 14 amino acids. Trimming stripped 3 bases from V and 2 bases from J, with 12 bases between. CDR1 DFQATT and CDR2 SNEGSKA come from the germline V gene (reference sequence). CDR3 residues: CSASGQTSTDTQYF. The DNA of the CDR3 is TGCAGTGCTAGTGGACAGACTTCCACAGATACGCAGTATTTT.

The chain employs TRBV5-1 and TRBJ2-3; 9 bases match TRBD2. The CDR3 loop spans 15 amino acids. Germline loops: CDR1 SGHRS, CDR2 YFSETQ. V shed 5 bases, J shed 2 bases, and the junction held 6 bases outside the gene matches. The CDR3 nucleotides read TGCGCCAGCAGAGGGACTAGCCGTTTCACAGATACGCAGTATTTT. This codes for CASRGTSRFTDTQYF.

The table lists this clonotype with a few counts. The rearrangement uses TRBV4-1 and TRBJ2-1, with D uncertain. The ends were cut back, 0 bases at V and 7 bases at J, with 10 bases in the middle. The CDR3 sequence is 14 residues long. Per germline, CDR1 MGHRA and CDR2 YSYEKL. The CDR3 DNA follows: TGCGCCAGCAGCCAAGATCCGGAACCGAATGAGCAGTTCTTC. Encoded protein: CASSQDPEPNEQFF.

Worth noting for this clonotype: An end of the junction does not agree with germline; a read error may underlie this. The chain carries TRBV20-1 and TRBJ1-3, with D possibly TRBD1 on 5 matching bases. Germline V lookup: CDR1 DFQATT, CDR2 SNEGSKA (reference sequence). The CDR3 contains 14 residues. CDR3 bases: TGCTGTGCTCCCCTAACAGGCTCTGGAAACACCATATATTTT. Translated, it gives CCAPLTGSGNTIYF.

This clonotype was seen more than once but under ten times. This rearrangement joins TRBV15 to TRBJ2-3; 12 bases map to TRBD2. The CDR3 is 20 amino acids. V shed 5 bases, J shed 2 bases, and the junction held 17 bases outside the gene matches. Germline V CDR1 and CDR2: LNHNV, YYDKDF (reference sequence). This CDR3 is CATSESSPGLAGRPTDTQYF. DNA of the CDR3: TGTGCCACCAGCGAATCTTCCCCCGGACTAGCGGGACGTCCCACAGATACGCAGTATTTT.

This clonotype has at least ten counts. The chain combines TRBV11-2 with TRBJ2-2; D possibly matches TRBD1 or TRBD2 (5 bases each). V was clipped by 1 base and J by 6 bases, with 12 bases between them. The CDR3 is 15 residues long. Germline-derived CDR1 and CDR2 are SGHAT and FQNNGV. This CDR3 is CASSLGPRGAGELFF. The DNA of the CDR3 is TGTGCCAGCAGCTTAGGCCCCCGGGGCGCCGGGGAGCTGTTTTTT.

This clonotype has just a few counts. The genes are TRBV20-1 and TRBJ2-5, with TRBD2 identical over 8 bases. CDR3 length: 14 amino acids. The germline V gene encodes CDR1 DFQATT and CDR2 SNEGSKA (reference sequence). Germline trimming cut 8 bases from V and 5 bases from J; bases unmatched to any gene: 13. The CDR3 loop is CSPPWTSSRETQYF. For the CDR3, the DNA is TGCAGTCCACCTTGGACTAGCAGCCGGGAGACCCAGTACTTC.

The CDR3 is CATKERGANYDHNEQFF. CDR3 DNA sequence: TGTGCCACCAAAGAAAGGGGTGCCAACTACGATCACAATGAGCAGTTCTTC. The chain carries TRBV15 and TRBJ2-1; TRBD1 might be the D (5 bases). The germline CDR1 and CDR2 sequences are LNHNV and YYDKDF (reference sequence). Trimming stripped 7 bases from V and 5 bases from J, with 24 bases between. The CDR3 is 17 amino acids.

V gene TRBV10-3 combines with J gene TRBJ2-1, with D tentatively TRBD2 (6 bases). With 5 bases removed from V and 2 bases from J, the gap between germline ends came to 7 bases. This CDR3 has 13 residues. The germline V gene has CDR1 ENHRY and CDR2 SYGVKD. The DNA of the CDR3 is TGTGCCATCAGTACGGGGGCCTACAATGAGCAGTTCTTC. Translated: CAISTGAYNEQFF.

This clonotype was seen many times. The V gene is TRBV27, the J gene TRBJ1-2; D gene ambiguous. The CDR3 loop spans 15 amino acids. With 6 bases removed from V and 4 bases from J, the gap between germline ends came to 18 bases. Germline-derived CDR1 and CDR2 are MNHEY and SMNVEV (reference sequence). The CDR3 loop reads CASRPITPNLYGYTF. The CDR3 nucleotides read TGTGCCAGCAGGCCCATTACACCTAACCTCTATGGCTACACCTTC.

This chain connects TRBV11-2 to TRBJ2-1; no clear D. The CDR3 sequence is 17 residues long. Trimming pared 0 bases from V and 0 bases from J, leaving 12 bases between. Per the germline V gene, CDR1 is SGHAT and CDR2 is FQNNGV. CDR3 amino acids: CASSLDTNRVSYNEQFF. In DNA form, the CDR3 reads TGTGCCAGCAGCTTAGACACCAACCGGGTCTCCTACAATGAGCAGTTCTTC.